Shown below are 25 T cell receptor beta chains from a single sample sequenced in a study of cytomegalovirus exposure and HLA in healthy donors (dated by TCRdb to the late 2010s). Library method: the immunoSEQ multiplex PCR assay. The multiplex PCR relied on a mix of 60 forward primers for TCR Vbeta segments and 13 reverse primers for TCR Jbeta segments. TCRdb provides this immuneACCESS table in a form limited to in-frame rearrangements. Some clones are lacking; in checked studies, under half of them reflect an unresolved V gene, and why the rest are absent is not known. Across this sample there are 130,000 or so clones, with roughly 80% seen only once. The leading ten clones occupy 1.5% to 2% of the sample. The sample was PBMCs. The source is a female donor in good health and CMV-seronegative.

This clone was detected only a few times. This rearrangement joins TRBV12-5 to TRBJ1-5, with D perhaps matching TRBD1 (6 bases). The V end lost 5 bases, the J end lost 9 bases, and 20 bases lay between the germline ends. CDR1 and CDR2 (germline): LGHNT, FRNRAP. The CDR3 runs to 15 residues. In nucleotides, the CDR3 is TGTGCTAGTGGTCTGGACAGTTCCCTCTTGTGGCCCCAGCATTTT. Translating gives CASGLDSSLLWPQHF.

This clone appeared once. One end of the junction fails to match germline, which may point to a read error. Within the sample, other DNA sequences also encode this same CDR3. The V call is TRBV25-1, the J call TRBJ1-6; the D gene is possibly TRBD1 (5 bases). The CDR3 has 13 residues. Germline-derived CDR1 and CDR2 are MGHDK and SYGVNS. CDR3 nucleotides: TGTGCCAGCAGAGACAGATCGAATTCCCCCCTCCACTTT. It is translated as CASRDRSNSPLHF.

V usage is TRBV27 and J usage is TRBJ1-5; tentatively, D is TRBD1 (5 bases). Germline CDR1 and CDR2: MNHEY and SMNVEV (reference sequence). The CDR3 sequence is 12 residues long. Trimming removed 5 bases at V and 6 bases at J, with 8 bases between. The CDR3 sequence: CASSPQGQPQHF. In DNA, the CDR3 is TGTGCCAGCAGTCCCCAGGGTCAGCCCCAGCATTTT.

The J gene is TRBJ1-1, the V gene TRBV5-1; D unresolved. The CDR3 runs 14 residues. Trimming stripped 2 bases from V and 5 bases from J, with 13 bases between. The germline V gene has CDR1 SGHRS and CDR2 YFSETQ. CDR3 sequence: CASSFEERRTEAFF. The CDR3 DNA reads TGCGCCAGCAGCTTCGAGGAGCGGAGGACTGAAGCTTTCTTT.

The chain recombines TRBV28 with TRBJ2-5; TRBD2 might be the D (6 bases). V was pared by 6 bases and J by 0 bases, with 17 bases between. The CDR3 runs 16 residues. Germline CDR1 reads MDHEN; CDR2 reads SYDVKM. CDR3 DNA sequence: TGTGCCAGCAGCCTCAGCGGAGGGAGGAACCAAGAGACCCAGTACTTC. It translates to CASSLSGGRNQETQYF. The entire variable domain, with the rest obtained from reference TRBV28 and TRBJ2-5, is as follows: DVKVTQSSRYLVKRTGEKVFLECVQDMDHENMFWYRQDPGLGLRLIYFSYDVKMKEKGDIPEGYSVSREKKERFSLILESASTNQTSMYLCASSLSGGRNQETQYFGPGTRLLVL.

V is TRBV7-9 and J is TRBJ2-7, with TRBD2 matching over 7 bases. V gave up 4 bases and J gave up 0 bases; unmatched junction bases: 9. The CDR3 extends over 16 amino acids. Per the germline V gene, CDR1 is SEHNR and CDR2 is FQNEAQ (reference sequence). In nucleotides, the CDR3 is TGTGCCAGCAGCTCCTTGGGGGGGAAGAGCTCCTACGAGCAGTACTTC. Its translation is CASSSLGGKSSYEQYF.

V and J are TRBV5-1 and TRBJ2-1; no reliable D call. Per germline, CDR1 SGHRS and CDR2 YFSETQ. Trimming stripped 0 bases from V and 8 bases from J, with 6 bases between. The CDR3 is 12 amino acids. CDR3 nucleotides: TGCGCCAGCAGCTTGGGTCGGTATGAGCAGTTCTTC. Amino acids: CASSLGRYEQFF.

CDR3 amino acids: CASSSSTSGNTDTQYF. The CDR3 DNA reads TGTGCCAGCAGTTCATCGACTAGCGGGAACACAGATACGCAGTATTTT. The chain is built from TRBV6-5 and TRBJ2-3; TRBD2 agrees at 11 bases. This CDR3 is built from 16 residues. The V gene end was trimmed by 4 bases and the J gene end by 2 bases; junction bases not matched to a gene: 5. Germline CDR1 is MNHEY and CDR2 is SVGAGI.

This clone appeared a few times. The CDR3 DNA reads TGTGCCAGCAGTCGGGGAGAGACCCAGTACTTC. Its protein product is CASSRGETQYF. The rearrangement uses TRBV2 and TRBJ2-5; possible D gene TRBD2, 5 bases. V was cut by 5 bases and J by 4 bases, with 5 bases left in between. This CDR3 is 11 amino acids long. Per the germline V gene, CDR1 is SNHLY and CDR2 is FYNNEI.

The V call is TRBV4-1, the J call TRBJ2-5, with 9 bases lining up with TRBD2. The J call is doubtful: the DNA matches TRBJ2-7 better. Per germline, CDR1 MGHRA and CDR2 YSYEKL. The CDR3 length is 16 residues. The CDR3 DNA reads TGCGCCAGCAGCCAAGAAACTAGCGGGCTGACCTACGAGCAGTACTTC. Amino acid sequence: CASSQETSGLTYEQYF.

The chain joins TRBV5-1 to TRBJ2-7, with 8 nucleotides matching TRBD2. Germline values: CDR1 SGHRS, CDR2 YFSETQ. V lost 2 bases to trimming and J lost 6 bases; unmatched junction nucleotides: 4. There are 13 residues in the CDR3. CDR3 sequence (DNA): TGCGCCAGCAGCTTCGGCGGGAGGCTCGAGCAGTACTTC. This encodes CASSFGGRLEQYF.

This chain connects TRBV5-4 to TRBJ2-5, with D tentatively TRBD2 (6 bases). Trimming took off 4 bases at V and 5 bases at J, with 18 bases between the two ends. This CDR3 region has 15 residues. CDR1 and CDR2 from the germline V gene are SGHNT and YYREEE (reference sequence). The chain's CDR3 is CASSGTAGLQETQYF. The CDR3 nucleotides are TGTGCCAGCAGCGGCACCGCGGGACTCCAGGAGACCCAGTACTTC.

V is TRBV19 and J is TRBJ2-2, with D possibly being TRBD1 (6 bases). Germline assignment: CDR1 LNHDA and CDR2 SQIVND (reference sequence). The V end was cut by 3 bases, the J end by 6 bases, with 14 bases between. CDR3 length equals 15 residues. CDR3 nucleotides: TGTGCCAGTAGTATCCCACAGGGTTTCCCCGGGGAGCTGTTTTTT. Residues: CASSIPQGFPGELFF.

The rearrangement joins TRBV9 to TRBJ1-6; no definite D call. Germline loops: CDR1 SGDLS, CDR2 YYNGEE. This CDR3 has 15 residues. Trimming removed 0 bases from V and 3 bases from J, with 7 bases in between. The CDR3 region has the DNA TGTGCCAGCAGCGTAGGAGGTTTCTATAATTCACCCCTCCACTTT. Protein product: CASSVGGFYNSPLHF. The full variable domain, completed using reference TRBV9 and TRBJ1-6, is DSGVTQTPKHLITATGQRVTLRCSPRSGDLSVYWYQQSLDQGLQFLIQYYNGEERAKGNILERFSAQQFPDLHSELNLSSLELGDSALYFCASSVGGFYNSPLHFGNGTRLTVT.

This clone was seen a single time. The chain carries TRBV28 and TRBJ2-1; the D gene is possibly TRBD2 (5 bases). Germline V gene sequence: CDR1 MDHEN, CDR2 SYDVKM. Trimming cost V 5 bases and J 9 bases, with 17 bases left between them. The CDR3 sequence is 14 residues long. CDR3 DNA sequence: TGTGCCAGCAGTATTCCCCGGGAACAAGGTGAGCAGTTCTTC. It encodes CASSIPREQGEQFF.

The gene calls are TRBV19 and TRBJ1-3; D not resolved. This CDR3 region has 11 residues. Germline CDR1 LNHDA, CDR2 SQIVND (reference sequence). V gave up 11 bases and J gave up 4 bases, with 9 bases separating them. The CDR3 DNA is TGTGCCGGGCATCGGGGAAACACCATATATTTT. Protein: CAGHRGNTIYF.

CDR3 residues: CASSQEHRDYGYTF. CDR3 nucleotides: TGTGCCAGCAGCCAAGAACACAGGGACTATGGCTACACCTTC. The genes are TRBV7-8 and TRBJ1-2, with a weak D call TRBD1 (6 bases). This CDR3 contains 14 residues. CDR1 and CDR2 (germline): SGHVS, FQNEAQ. Trimming cost V 5 bases and J 3 bases, with 13 bases left between them. Full variable domain (missing parts from reference TRBV7-8 and TRBJ1-2): GAGVSQSPRYKVAKRGQDVALRCDPISGHVSLFWYQQALGQGPEFLTYFQNEAQLDKSGLPSDRFFAERPEGSVSTLKIQRTQQEDSAVYLCASSQEHRDYGYTFGSGTRLTVV.

This clone was observed a handful of times. The genes are TRBV6-1 and TRBJ1-4; D uncertain. The V and J ends lost 8 bases and 8 bases respectively, with 18 bases between them. CDR3 size: 14 residues. The germline gives CDR1 MNHNS, CDR2 SASEGT. The CDR3 DNA is TGTGCCAGCGGCGGTGATGACGAGTGGGAAAAACTGTTTTTT. Translation: CASGGDDEWEKLFF.

This sequence joins TRBV28 and TRBJ2-5; 10 positions match TRBD2. The CDR3 has 16 residues. V shed 0 bases and J 4 bases; nucleotides not matched to a gene: 5. Germline-derived CDR1 and CDR2 are MDHEN and SYDVKM. CDR3 in DNA: TGTGCCAGCAGTTTATGGCTAGCGGGAGCAGGAGAGACCCAGTACTTC. This encodes CASSLWLAGAGETQYF.

The CDR3 DNA sequence: TGTGCCAGCATTACCAGGAGGGTTCCTGAAGCTTTCTTT. This codes for CASITRRVPEAFF. The chain uses TRBV6-1 and TRBJ1-1; D is uncertain. CDR1 is MNHNS, CDR2 SASEGT, per germline. The CDR3 has 13 amino acids. The germline V and J ends were trimmed by 7 bases and 6 bases, with 15 bases remaining between them.

The chain recombines TRBV9 with TRBJ1-3; D gene uncertain. The CDR3 extends over 17 amino acids. Trimming removed 4 bases from V and 3 bases from J, with 20 bases in between. The germline CDR1 and CDR2 sequences are SGDLS and YYNGEE. Here the CDR3 reads CASSHHGEGVNGNTIYF. DNA of the CDR3: TGTGCCAGCAGCCACCACGGGGAGGGCGTAAATGGAAACACCATATATTTT.

The gene calls are TRBV5-6 and TRBJ2-1, with TRBD2 matching 10 bases. The CDR3 has 14 amino acids. Germline-derived CDR1 and CDR2 are SGHDT and YYEEEE. The V segment lost 4 bases and the J segment 5 bases; nucleotides outside the gene matches: 3. DNA of the CDR3: TGTGCCAGCAGCAATAGCGGGGGGCACAATGAGCAGTTCTTC. Encoded protein: CASSNSGGHNEQFF.

The V gene is TRBV14, the J gene TRBJ2-1; weak D call: TRBD2 (6 bases). CDR1 and CDR2 from the germline V gene are SGHDN and FVKESK. Trimming pared 4 bases from V and 8 bases from J, leaving 18 bases between. The CDR3 spans 15 residues. This CDR3 reads CASSPDGGVGDEQFF. The CDR3 DNA is TGTGCCAGCAGCCCCGACGGCGGGGTGGGCGATGAGCAGTTCTTC.

V and J are TRBV7-9 and TRBJ2-3; 8 nucleotides line up with TRBD1. The ends lost 1 base at V and 7 bases at J; junction bases unmatched: 10. The CDR3 contains 16 residues. Germline CDR1 is SEHNR and CDR2 is FQNEAQ (reference sequence). CDR3 protein: CASSLEWGQAPYTQYF. The CDR3 DNA is TGTGCCAGCAGCTTAGAATGGGGACAGGCGCCTTATACGCAGTATTTT.

This sequence joins TRBV9 and TRBJ2-5, with 14 bases matching TRBD2. Per the germline V gene, CDR1 is SGDLS and CDR2 is YYNGEE. The length of the CDR3 is 18 residues. The J segment lost 2 bases and the V segment lost 4 bases, leaving 10 bases of the junction unmatched. In DNA form, the CDR3 reads TGTGCCAGCAGCACAGGGACTAGCGGGGGTCTAAAACAAGAGACCCAGTACTTC. The encoded protein is CASSTGTSGGLKQETQYF. The full variable domain, with the rest looked up from reference TRBV9 and TRBJ2-5, is DSGVTQTPKHLITATGQRVTLRCSPRSGDLSVYWYQQSLDQGLQFLIQYYNGEERAKGNILERFSAQQFPDLHSELNLSSLELGDSALYFCASSTGTSGGLKQETQYFGPGTRLLVL.